This T cell receptor (beta chain) was retrieved from a study of cytomegalovirus exposure and HLA in healthy donors. Clones were read by immunoSEQ multiplex PCR, and TCRdb kept only the in-frame ones, dropping some. In the table there are 300,000 or so clones, roughly 90% of which are singletons. A remark on this clone: What it binds is not known.

Trimming took 5 bases from V and 7 from J, leaving 15 bases between them. Germline CDR1 reads MNHEY; CDR2 reads SMNVEV (reference sequence). The CDR3 has 14 amino acids. Study observations and caveats: Some TCR beta chains (approximately 180 of them) were listed as cytomegalovirus-associated.

The chain recombines TRBV27 with TRBJ2-1, with a weak D call TRBD2 (5 bases). The specimen was PBMCs. This receptor was taken from a man under 40 in good health and CMV-seronegative. The chain's CDR3 is CASSMGGTGNEQFF. DNA of the CDR3: TGTGCCAGCAGTATGGGTGGCACGGGAAATGAGCAGTTCTTC.